These T cell receptor beta chains were read from a single sample in a study of vaccination and CD4 T cells after COVID-19. These TCRs' antigens remain unknown. Using its own MiXCR run on the PCR reads, TCRdb lists one record per CDR3 protein. The sample has over 13,000 distinct CDR3 sequences, 50% to 70% seen once. This specimen was CD4+ T cells from blood, cultured in vitro, taken before SARS-CoV-2 vaccination. These receptors came from a human donor who had recovered from COVID-19. The CDR3 runs from the conserved cysteine through the conserved F or W. Fields, in order: CDR3 length, V gene, D gene, J gene, clone size, CDR3 protein, CDR3 DNA. The D gene is left open where the match is weak. Part of the rows lack a size; the others show once, few, many or a class for expanded clones.

CDR3 length: 17
V gene: TRBV6-5
D gene: TRBD2
J gene: TRBJ2-7
clone size: NA
CDR3 protein: CASSYGFTSGTLYEQYF
CDR3 DNA: TGTGCCAGCAGTTACGGTTTTACTAGCGGAACCCTCTACGAGCAGTACTTC

CDR3 length: 15
V gene: TRBV15
D gene: TRBD1
J gene: TRBJ1-5
clone size: few
CDR3 protein: CATSRGQGGNQPQHF
CDR3 DNA: TGTGCCACCAGCAGAGGACAGGGGGGGAATCAGCCCCAGCATTTT

CDR3 length: 12
V gene: TRBV15
D gene: NA
J gene: TRBJ1-5
clone size: few
CDR3 protein: CATSRPGGPQHF
CDR3 DNA: TGTGCCACCAGCAGGCCAGGTGGCCCCCAGCATTTT

CDR3 length: 15
V gene: TRBV6-1
D gene: TRBD2
J gene: TRBJ2-4
clone size: few
CDR3 protein: CASKPRGGAKNIQYF
CDR3 DNA: TGTGCCAGTAAACCTCGGGGGGGGGCCAAAAACATTCAGTACTTC

CDR3 length: 18
V gene: TRBV7-2
D gene: NA
J gene: TRBJ1-3
clone size: NA
CDR3 protein: CASSPMGSPTRRGNTIYF
CDR3 DNA: TGTGCCAGCAGCCCCATGGGCAGTCCAACAAGGCGAGGAAACACCATATATTTT

CDR3 length: 15
V gene: TRBV2
D gene: TRBD2
J gene: TRBJ2-3
clone size: NA
CDR3 protein: CASSGLAGVPDTQYF
CDR3 DNA: TGTGCCAGCAGCGGATTAGCGGGAGTCCCAGATACGCAGTATTTT

CDR3 length: 12
V gene: TRBV6-5
D gene: NA
J gene: TRBJ1-5
clone size: NA
CDR3 protein: CASSYPNGVQHF
CDR3 DNA: TGTGCCAGCAGTTACCCTAACGGGGTCCAGCATTTT

CDR3 length: 13
V gene: TRBV20-1
D gene: TRBD1
J gene: TRBJ1-2
clone size: NA
CDR3 protein: CSGPTGGVKGYTF
CDR3 DNA: TGCAGTGGCCCGACAGGGGGGGTTAAAGGCTACACCTTC

CDR3 length: 17
V gene: TRBV20-1
D gene: NA
J gene: TRBJ2-4
clone size: NA
CDR3 protein: CSVARASSGLAKNIQYF
CDR3 DNA: TGCAGTGTCGCCCGAGCCTCGAGCGGGTTAGCCAAAAACATTCAGTACTTC

CDR3 length: 15
V gene: TRBV30
D gene: TRBD2
J gene: TRBJ2-3
clone size: NA
CDR3 protein: CAWSILAGETDTQYF
CDR3 DNA: TGTGCCTGGAGTATACTAGCGGGGGAAACAGATACGCAGTATTTT

CDR3 length: 13
V gene: TRBV6-1
D gene: TRBD1
J gene: TRBJ1-5
clone size: few
CDR3 protein: CASSDRGKQPQHF
CDR3 DNA: TGTGCCAGTTCAGACAGGGGAAAGCAGCCCCAGCATTTT

CDR3 length: 11
V gene: TRBV11-2
D gene: NA
J gene: TRBJ2-7
clone size: NA
CDR3 protein: CASSFGDEQYF
CDR3 DNA: TGTGCCAGCAGCTTTGGGGACGAGCAGTACTTC

CDR3 length: 13
V gene: TRBV6-1
D gene: NA
J gene: TRBJ1-2
clone size: few
CDR3 protein: CASSGRPPYGYTF
CDR3 DNA: TGTGCCAGCAGTGGAAGGCCGCCCTATGGCTACACCTTC

CDR3 length: 13
V gene: TRBV9
D gene: NA
J gene: TRBJ1-2
clone size: NA
CDR3 protein: CASSVRVNYGYTF
CDR3 DNA: TGTGCCAGCAGCGTCAGGGTTAACTATGGCTACACCTTC

CDR3 length: 14
V gene: TRBV7-8
D gene: NA
J gene: TRBJ1-2
clone size: NA
CDR3 protein: CASSHLANTYGYTF
CDR3 DNA: TGTGCCAGCAGCCACTTGGCGAATACCTATGGCTACACCTTC

CDR3 length: 14
V gene: TRBV27
D gene: NA
J gene: TRBJ2-2
clone size: NA
CDR3 protein: CASSPRWTNGELFF
CDR3 DNA: TGTGCCAGCAGTCCCAGATGGACTAACGGGGAGCTGTTTTTT

CDR3 length: 15
V gene: TRBV11-2
D gene: TRBD1
J gene: TRBJ1-2
clone size: NA
CDR3 protein: CASRSPGTGLSGYTF
CDR3 DNA: TGTGCCAGCAGGTCACCCGGGACAGGGTTGAGTGGCTACACCTTC